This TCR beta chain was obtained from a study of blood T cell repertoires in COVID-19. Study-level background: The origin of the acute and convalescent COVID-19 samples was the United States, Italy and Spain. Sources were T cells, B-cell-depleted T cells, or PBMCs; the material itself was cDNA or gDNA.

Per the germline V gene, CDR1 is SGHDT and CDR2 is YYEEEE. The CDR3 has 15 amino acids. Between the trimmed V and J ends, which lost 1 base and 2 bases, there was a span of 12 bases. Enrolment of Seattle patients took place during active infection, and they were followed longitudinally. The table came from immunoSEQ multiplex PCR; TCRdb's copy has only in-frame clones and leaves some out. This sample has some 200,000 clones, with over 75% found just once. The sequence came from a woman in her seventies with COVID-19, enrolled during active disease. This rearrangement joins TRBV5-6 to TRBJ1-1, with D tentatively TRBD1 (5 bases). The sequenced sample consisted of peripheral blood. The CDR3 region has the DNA TGTGCCAGCAGCTTGAGGGGACTAGGAAACACTGAAGCTTTCTTT. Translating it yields CASSLRGLGNTEAFF.